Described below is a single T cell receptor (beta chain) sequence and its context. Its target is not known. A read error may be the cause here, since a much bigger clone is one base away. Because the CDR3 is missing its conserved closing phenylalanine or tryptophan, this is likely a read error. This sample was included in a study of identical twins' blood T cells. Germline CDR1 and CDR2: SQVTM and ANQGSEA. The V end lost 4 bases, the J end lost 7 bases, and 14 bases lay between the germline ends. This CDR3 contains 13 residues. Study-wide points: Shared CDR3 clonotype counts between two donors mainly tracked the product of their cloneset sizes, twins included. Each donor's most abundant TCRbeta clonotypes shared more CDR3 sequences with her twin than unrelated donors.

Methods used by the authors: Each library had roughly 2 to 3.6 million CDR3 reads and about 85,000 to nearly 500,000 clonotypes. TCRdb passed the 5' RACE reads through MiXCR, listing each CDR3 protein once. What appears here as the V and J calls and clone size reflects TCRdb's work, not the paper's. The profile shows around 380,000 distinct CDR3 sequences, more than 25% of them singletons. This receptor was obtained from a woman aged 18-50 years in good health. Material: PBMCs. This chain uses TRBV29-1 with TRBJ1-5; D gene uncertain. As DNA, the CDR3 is TGCAGCGTTGCCAGTCGGAGGGAGCAGCCCCAGCATGTT. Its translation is CSVASRREQPQHV.